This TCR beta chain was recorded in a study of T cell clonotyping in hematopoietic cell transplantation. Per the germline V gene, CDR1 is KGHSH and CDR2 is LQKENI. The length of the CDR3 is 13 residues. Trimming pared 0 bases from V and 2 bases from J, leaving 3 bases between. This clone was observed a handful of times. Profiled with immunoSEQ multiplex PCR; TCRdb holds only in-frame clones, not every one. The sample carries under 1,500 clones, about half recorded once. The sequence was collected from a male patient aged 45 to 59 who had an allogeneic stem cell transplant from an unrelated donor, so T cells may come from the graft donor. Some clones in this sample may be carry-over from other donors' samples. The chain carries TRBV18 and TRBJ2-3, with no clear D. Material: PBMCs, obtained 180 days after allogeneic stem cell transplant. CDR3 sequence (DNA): TGTGCCAGCTCACCACCGTCCACAGATACGCAGTATTTT. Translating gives CASSPPSTDTQYF. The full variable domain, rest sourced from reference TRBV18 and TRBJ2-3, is NAGVMQNPRHLVRRRGQEARLRCSPMKGHSHVYWYRQLPEEGLKFMVYLQKENIIDESGMPKERFSAEFPKEGPSILRIQQVVRGDSAAYFCASSPPSTDTQYFGPGTRLTVL.